This T cell receptor (beta chain) derives from a study of T cells after somatic rescue of genetic block. The CDR3 totals 13 residues. V was pared by 1 base and J by 0 bases, with 3 bases between. Germline loops: CDR1 SGHDN, CDR2 FVKESK. Profiled with immunoSEQ multiplex PCR; TCRdb holds only in-frame clones, not every one. In the table there are around 14,000 clones, about 71% of which are singletons. Material: peripheral blood mononuclear cells (PBMCs). This clonotype was sampled from a boy aged 5-17 years. This chain connects TRBV14 to TRBJ2-5; no clear D gene. CDR3 sequence reads: CASSQVYQETQYF. DNA for the CDR3: TGTGCCAGCAGCCAAGTGTACCAAGAGACCCAGTACTTC.